This TCR beta chain was sequenced during a study of pediatric ulcerative colitis. Points from the study as a whole: In rectum, acute severe colitis had expanded clones and less diversity. Blood-rectal clonal overlap within each person was significantly higher in ulcerative colitis patients than controls. No controls had the two rectal clonotypes shared by ulcerative colitis patients.

Control subjects, colonoscoped for suspected IBD, had macroscopically and histologically normal endoscopy. To note about this clone: Its antigen remains unidentified.

Only in-frame clones appear in the TCRdb table, and some are missing; sequencing was by immunoSEQ multiplex PCR. The repertoire holds about 60,000 clones, with 80% to 90% as singletons. V was pared by 6 bases and J by 5 bases, with 16 bases between. CDR1 and CDR2 from the germline V gene are LNHDA and SQIVND (reference sequence). The CDR3 runs to 14 residues. The rearrangement joins TRBV19 to TRBJ2-5; perhaps TRBD2 as D (5 bases). The sequencing input was blood. This sequence was found in a boy aged 5 to 17 who was a control in a study of pediatric ulcerative colitis. CDR3 coding DNA: TGTGCCAGTAGCAAAAGGGAGCTGGGGGAGACCCAGTACTTC. It translates to CASSKRELGETQYF.